One sample yielded the 9 T cell receptor beta chains listed below, sequenced in a study of breast tumors, draining lymph nodes, adjacent tissues. Axillary draining lymph nodes of breast cancer patients supplied the node samples. TCRdb ran MiXCR on the multiplex PCR reads and lists one entry per CDR3 protein. In the table there are some 100,000 distinct CDR3 sequences, 21% of which are singletons. The sequenced sample was axillary lymph node tissue. All receptors derive from a female donor with breast cancer. Some clones in this sample may be carry-over from other donors' samples.

This clonotype was observed at least ten times. This sequence joins TRBV7-2 and TRBJ2-7; D ambiguous. Trimming removed 3 bases at V and 2 bases at J, with 14 bases between. Germline loops: CDR1 SGHTA, CDR2 FQGNSA. The CDR3 totals 15 residues. This CDR3 reads CASSFGVSQTYEQYF. Here the CDR3 DNA reads TGTGCCAGCAGCTTCGGCGTTTCACAGACCTACGAGCAGTACTTC.

This clonotype was counted at least ten times. The rearrangement joins TRBV20-1 to TRBJ2-3; TRBD2 matches 8 bases. J gave up 4 bases and V 0 bases, and 9 bases lay outside the gene matches. The germline V gene encodes CDR1 DFQATT and CDR2 SNEGSKA (reference sequence). CDR3 size: 16 residues. CDR3 sequence reads: CSARDPRRGAADTQYF. The CDR3 coding sequence is TGCAGTGCTAGAGACCCTAGGCGGGGGGCCGCAGATACGCAGTATTTT.

At least ten counts were recorded for this clonotype. The V gene is TRBV5-8, the J gene TRBJ2-1, with D possibly TRBD1 on 6 matching bases. The CDR3 covers 12 residues. CDR1 SGHTS and CDR2 YDEGEE come from the germline V gene. The ends were cut back, 5 bases at V and 10 bases at J, with 13 bases in the middle. The DNA for the CDR3 is TGTGCCAGCAGTGTCAGGGGTTTGGAGCAGTTCTTC. Its translation is CASSVRGLEQFF.

The rearrangement joins TRBV28 to TRBJ1-4, with D possibly matching TRBD1 (5 bases). The V gene lost 6 bases and the J gene lost 8 bases, with 19 bases spanning the gap. CDR1 and CDR2 from the germline V gene are MDHEN and SYDVKM. This CDR3 contains 15 residues. The DNA of the CDR3 is TGTGCCAGCAGCCCCGTTTTGGGTGAGGGGGAAAAACTGTTTTTT. It yields the protein CASSPVLGEGEKLFF.

This clonotype came up many times. The V gene is TRBV7-9, the J gene TRBJ1-2, with 10 bases that match TRBD1. V lost 3 bases, J lost 7 bases, and 2 bases stayed unmatched. The CDR3 is made up of 13 amino acids. CDR1 and CDR2 from the germline V gene are SEHNR and FQNEAQ (reference sequence). CDR3 sequence: CASSLGTGVGYTF. CDR3 coding DNA: TGTGCCAGCAGCTTGGGGACAGGGGTTGGCTACACCTTC.

Ten or more counts support this clonotype. The rearrangement uses TRBV25-1 and TRBJ2-1; 7 positions agree with TRBD2. V was pared by 1 base and J by 4 bases, with 7 bases of the junction left unmatched. The CDR3 runs 16 residues. The germline V gene encodes CDR1 MGHDK and CDR2 SYGVNS. CDR3 protein: CASSESSSGPYNEQFF. Written as DNA, the CDR3 is TGTGCCAGCAGTGAATCTTCTAGCGGCCCGTACAATGAGCAGTTCTTC.

J is TRBJ2-4 and V is TRBV5-1; no clear D. In germline, CDR1 is SGHRS, CDR2 YFSETQ. V was trimmed by 0 bases and J by 4 bases, leaving 11 bases between them. The CDR3 consists of 15 residues. Here the CDR3 reads CASSLGKAIKNIQYF. CDR3 DNA sequence: TGCGCCAGCAGCTTGGGGAAGGCGATAAAAAACATTCAGTACTTC.

This clonotype was recorded many times. The J gene is TRBJ2-7, the V gene TRBV5-1; 13 bases align to TRBD2. The germline V gene encodes CDR1 SGHRS and CDR2 YFSETQ. V lost 1 base to trimming and J lost 7 bases; unmatched junction nucleotides: 5. The CDR3 has 15 amino acids. CDR3 residues: CASSLNGLAGVEQYF. CDR3 sequence (DNA): TGCGCCAGCAGCTTGAATGGACTAGCGGGAGTGGAGCAGTACTTC.

This clonotype has at least ten counts. J is TRBJ2-1 and V is TRBV4-1; D is possibly TRBD1 (5 bases). V dropped 4 bases and J dropped 8 bases, with 12 bases sitting between them. The germline CDR1 and CDR2 sequences are MGHRA and YSYEKL. This CDR3 comprises 13 residues. In nucleotides, the CDR3 is TGCGCCAGCAGCCCTAGACAGATCGATGAGCAGTTCTTC. Translation: CASSPRQIDEQFF.